The 2 T cell receptor beta chains presented below share a single source sample, sequenced in a study of regulatory T cells in long-lasting Graves disease. Indicated time point: persistent/refractory GD, antithyroid drugs over 5 years with positive TRAb. Extracted PBMC RNA gave rise to the TCR library. According to the study, TCR beta libraries were built with iRepertoire HTBI primers and CDR3-region Arm-PCR. One entry per CDR3 protein results from TCRdb running MiXCR on the multiplex PCR reads. The sample lists around 450,000 distinct CDR3 sequences, around a fifth occurring once. The sample consisted of peripheral blood mononuclear cells (PBMCs), taken when the disease was refractory, from a patient treated with antithyroid drugs. All receptors derive from a female donor with Graves disease.

The J gene is TRBJ2-7, the V gene TRBV7-9; D not resolved. This CDR3 comprises 16 residues. Germline CDR1 is SEHNR and CDR2 is FQNEAQ (reference sequence). Trimming shortened V by 0 bases and J by 0 bases, and 12 bases separated the two germline ends. CDR3 coding DNA: TGTGCCAGCAGCTTAGCGCAGTGGGGAAGCTCCTACGAGCAGTACTTC. Translation: CASSLAQWGSSYEQYF. The complete variable domain, with remaining parts taken from reference TRBV7-9 and TRBJ2-7, reads DTGVSQNPRHKITKRGQNVTFRCDPISEHNRLYWYRQTLGQGPEFLTYFQNEAQLEKSRLLSDRFSAERPKGSFSTLEIQRTEQGDSAMYLCASSLAQWGSSYEQYFGPGTRLTVT.

This clonotype was counted many times. The V and J genes are TRBV5-5 and TRBJ1-2, with 7 bases matching TRBD1. V dropped 2 bases and J dropped 7; count of bases not matched to a gene: 11. This CDR3 has 15 amino acids. Germline CDR1 is SGHKS and CDR2 is YYEKEE (reference sequence). CDR3 region: CASSFEGAPILGYTF. The DNA for the CDR3 is TGTGCCAGCAGCTTCGAGGGGGCGCCTATTCTTGGCTACACCTTC.